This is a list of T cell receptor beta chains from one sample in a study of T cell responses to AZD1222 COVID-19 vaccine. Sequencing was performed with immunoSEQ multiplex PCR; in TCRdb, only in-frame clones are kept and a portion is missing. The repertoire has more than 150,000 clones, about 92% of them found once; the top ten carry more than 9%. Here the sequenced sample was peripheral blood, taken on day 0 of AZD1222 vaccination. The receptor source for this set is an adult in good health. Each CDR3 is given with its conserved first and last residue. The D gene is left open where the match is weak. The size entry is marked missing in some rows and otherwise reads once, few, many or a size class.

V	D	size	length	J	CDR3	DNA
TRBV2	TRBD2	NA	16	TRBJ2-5	CASSYGLADIQETQYF	TGTGCCAGCAGCTATGGACTAGCGGACATCCAAGAGACCCAGTACTTC
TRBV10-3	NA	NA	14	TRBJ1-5	CAISPGRGGQPQHF	TGTGCCATCAGTCCGGGGCGCGGCGGTCAGCCCCAGCATTTT
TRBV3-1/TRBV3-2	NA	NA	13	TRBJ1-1	CASSLLRGTEAFF	TGTGCCAGCAGCCTCCTGAGGGGCACTGAAGCTTTCTTT
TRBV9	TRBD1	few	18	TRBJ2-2	CASSARGTGAWNTGELFF	TGTGCCAGCAGCGCGAGAGGAACAGGGGCGTGGAACACCGGGGAGCTGTTTTTT
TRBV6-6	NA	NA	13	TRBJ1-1	CASRIQVNTEAFF	TGTGCCAGTAGAATACAGGTGAACACTGAAGCTTTCTTT
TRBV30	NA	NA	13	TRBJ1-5	CAWGRRSDQPQHF	TGTGCCTGGGGGCGGAGGAGCGATCAGCCCCAGCATTTT
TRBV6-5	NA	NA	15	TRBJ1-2	CASSYGQGPGYGYTF	TGTGCCAGCAGTTACGGCCAGGGGCCAGGCTATGGCTACACCTTC
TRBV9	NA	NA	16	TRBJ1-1	CASSPHDGLSITEAFF	TGTGCCAGCAGCCCCCATGACGGCCTGAGCATCACTGAAGCTTTCTTT
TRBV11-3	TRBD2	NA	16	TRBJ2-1	CASSRSGGATYNEQFF	TGTGCCAGCAGCCGGAGCGGGGGGGCCACCTACAATGAGCAGTTCTTC
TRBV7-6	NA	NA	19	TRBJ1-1	CASSLARGKVRGENTEAFF	TGTGCCAGCAGCTTAGCGAGGGGGAAAGTTAGAGGCGAGAACACTGAAGCTTTCTTT
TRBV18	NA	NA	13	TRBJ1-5	CASSPGSDQPQHF	TGTGCCAGCTCACCAGGGTCCGACCAGCCCCAGCATTTT
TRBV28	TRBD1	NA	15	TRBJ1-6	CASSQPTTGFSPLHF	TGTGCCAGCAGTCAACCGACGACAGGGTTTTCACCCCTCCACTTT
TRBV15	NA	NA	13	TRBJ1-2	CATSPTGYYGYTF	TGTGCCACCAGCCCTACAGGGTACTATGGCTACACCTTC
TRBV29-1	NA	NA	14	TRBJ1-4	CSVGSGRGGGKLFF	TGCAGCGTTGGCAGCGGCCGGGGCGGGGGAAAACTGTTTTTT
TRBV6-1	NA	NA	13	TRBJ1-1	CASSEATGSEAFF	TGTGCCAGCAGTGAAGCAACAGGCAGTGAAGCTTTCTTT
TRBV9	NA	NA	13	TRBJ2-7	CASSEGRSYEQYF	TGTGCCAGCAGCGAGGGAAGGTCCTACGAGCAGTACTTC
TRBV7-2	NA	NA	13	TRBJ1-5	CASRGQPNQPQHF	TGTGCCAGCCGAGGACAGCCCAATCAGCCCCAGCATTTT
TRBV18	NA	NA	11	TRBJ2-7	CASSSTYEQYF	TGTGCCAGCTCAAGCACCTACGAGCAGTACTTC
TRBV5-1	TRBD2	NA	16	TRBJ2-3	CASSLAAGVSTDTQYF	TGCGCCAGCAGCTTGGCCGCGGGGGTAAGCACAGATACGCAGTATTTT
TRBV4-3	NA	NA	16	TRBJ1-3	CASSQVLQSSGNTIYF	TGCGCCAGCAGCCAAGTTTTGCAGAGCTCTGGAAACACCATATATTTT
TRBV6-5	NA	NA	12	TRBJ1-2	CASSSNGYGYTF	TGTGCCAGCAGCTCTAACGGGTATGGCTACACCTTC
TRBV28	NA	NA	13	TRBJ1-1	CASSFPDRPGAFF	TGTGCCAGCAGTTTCCCGGACAGACCTGGGGCTTTCTTT
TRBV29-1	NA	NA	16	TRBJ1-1	CSVGDRSLTDNTEAFF	TGCAGCGTTGGCGATCGGAGTCTGACAGACAACACTGAAGCTTTCTTT
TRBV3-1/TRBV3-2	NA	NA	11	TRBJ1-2	CASSQGQGYTF	TGTGCCAGCAGCCAAGGCCAGGGCTACACCTTC
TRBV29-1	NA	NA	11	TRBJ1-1	CSGMLDTEAFF	TGCAGTGGCATGCTTGACACTGAAGCTTTCTTT
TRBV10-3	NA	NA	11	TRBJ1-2	CAISPDKAITF	TGTGCCATCAGTCCCGACAAAGCGATAACCTTC
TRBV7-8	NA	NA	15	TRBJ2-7	CASSPGRLVSYEQYF	TGTGCCAGCAGCCCCGGGAGACTCGTCTCCTACGAGCAGTACTTC
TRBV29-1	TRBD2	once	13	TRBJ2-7	CSARGLAIYEQYF	TGCAGCGCAAGGGGACTAGCGATCTACGAGCAGTACTTC
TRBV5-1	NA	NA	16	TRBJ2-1	CASSLDSGFSYNEQFF	TGCGCCAGCAGCTTGGACTCAGGGTTTTCCTACAATGAGCAGTTCTTC
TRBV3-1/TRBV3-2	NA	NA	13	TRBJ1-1	CASSRQVKTEAFF	TGTGCCAGCAGCCGACAGGTGAAGACTGAAGCTTTCTTT
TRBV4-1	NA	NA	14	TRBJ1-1	CASSHGRSNTEAFF	TGCGCCAGCAGCCACGGACGCTCGAACACTGAAGCTTTCTTT
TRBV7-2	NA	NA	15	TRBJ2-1	CASSLNPDSYNEQFF	TGTGCCAGCAGCCTCAACCCTGACAGCTACAATGAGCAGTTCTTC
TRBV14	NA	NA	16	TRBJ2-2	CASSHPGGLNTGELFF	TGTGCCAGCAGCCACCCCGGAGGGCTCAACACCGGGGAGCTGTTTTTT